This T cell receptor (beta chain) emerged from a study of cytomegalovirus exposure and HLA in healthy donors. Unmatched junction bases numbered 1, after V lost 4 bases and J lost 8 bases. CDR3 length: 12 amino acids. The germline V gene encodes CDR1 SGHRS and CDR2 YFSETQ. Study-wide points: Some V segments (TRBV6-2 and TRBV6-3 among them) were excluded as indistinguishable. Per a prior analysis, the majority of TCR beta V segments were productive roughly 87% or roughly 30% of the time.

Both 60 Vbeta primers and 13 Jbeta primers went into the PCR. The protocol was immunoSEQ multiplex PCR, while the TCRdb copy is restricted to in-frame clones and leaves out a portion. The data show about 35,000 clones, roughly 76% seen once. Remarks on this clone: The antigen remains undetermined.

The TCR was taken from a woman in her 30s in good health and CMV-seropositive. V gene TRBV5-1 combines with J gene TRBJ2-2, with TRBD1 identical over 8 bases. Sequencing was carried out using PBMCs. CDR3 bases: TGCGCCAGCAGCAGGACAGGGGGGGAGCTGTTTTTT. Translating it yields CASSRTGGELFF.